Following are 9 T cell receptor beta chains from one sample sequenced in a study of blood T cell repertoires in COVID-19. The protocol was immunoSEQ multiplex PCR, while the TCRdb copy is restricted to in-frame clones and leaves out a portion. There are 65,000 to 90,000 clones in the sample; over 75% occur only once, and 3.5% to 5% lies in the top ten. Sequenced: peripheral blood. These TCRs come from an older woman with acute or convalescent COVID-19.

This chain's CDR3 is CASSVIAGGTDTQYF. The CDR3 DNA sequence: TGTGCCAGCAGCGTTATAGCGGGAGGTACAGATACGCAGTATTTT. The chain joins TRBV9 to TRBJ2-3; 10 bases map to TRBD2. The trim removed 2 bases at V and 3 bases at J, leaving 3 bases unmatched. Looked up from germline, CDR1 is SGDLS and CDR2 is YYNGEE. CDR3 size: 15 residues.

The genes are TRBV4-2 and TRBJ1-4; perhaps TRBD1 as D (6 bases). This CDR3 is 16 amino acids long. Germline assignment: CDR1 LGHNA and CDR2 YNFKEQ. Trimming removed 3 bases at V and 5 bases at J, with 16 bases between. CDR3: CASSHTGWGQNEKLFF. The CDR3 bases are TGTGCCAGCAGCCACACCGGGTGGGGGCAGAATGAAAAACTGTTTTTT.

The chain carries TRBV30 and TRBJ1-1; D gene ambiguous. CDR1 and CDR2 (germline): GTSNPN, SVGIG (reference sequence). The CDR3 spans 14 residues. V was cut by 3 bases and J by 1 base, with 12 bases left in between. The CDR3 nucleotides are TGTGCCTGGAGAAAAGCGCAAGGGAACACTGAAGCTTTCTTT. The encoded protein is CAWRKAQGNTEAFF.

The chain links TRBV25-1 to TRBJ2-7; 13 bases match TRBD2. The ends lost 3 bases at V and 5 bases at J; junction bases unmatched: 1. Germline CDR1 and CDR2: MGHDK and SYGVNS. The CDR3 is 14 residues long. The CDR3 here is CASSETSGRNEQYF. CDR3 coding DNA: TGTGCCAGCAGTGAGACTAGCGGGAGGAACGAGCAGTACTTC.

The V and J genes are TRBV19 and TRBJ1-1, with TRBD1 matching 8 bases. The trim removed 4 bases at V and 4 bases at J, leaving 8 bases unmatched. Germline CDR1 reads LNHDA; CDR2 reads SQIVND (reference sequence). The CDR3 consists of 15 residues. This chain's CDR3 is CASSKQGGLGTEAFF. DNA of the CDR3: TGTGCCAGTAGTAAACAGGGGGGATTGGGCACTGAAGCTTTCTTT.

The V and J genes are TRBV7-9 and TRBJ1-1; no definite D call. Germline-derived CDR1 and CDR2 are SEHNR and FQNEAQ (reference sequence). Trimming cost V 5 bases and J 2 bases, with 9 bases left between them. This CDR3 comprises 13 residues. CDR3 sequence (DNA): TGTGCCAGCAGCACCCCGGTCAACACTGAAGCTTTCTTT. Protein sequence: CASSTPVNTEAFF. The full variable domain, its missing parts supplied by reference TRBV7-9 and TRBJ1-1, is DTGVSQNPRHKITKRGQNVTFRCDPISEHNRLYWYRQTLGQGPEFLTYFQNEAQLEKSRLLSDRFSAERPKGSFSTLEIQRTEQGDSAMYLCASSTPVNTEAFFGQGTRLTVV.

This clone showed up just a few times. V is TRBV7-9 and J is TRBJ2-7; weak D call: TRBD2 (6 bases). The V and J ends lost 1 base and 1 base respectively, with 11 bases between them. The CDR3 loop spans 15 amino acids. The germline V gene encodes CDR1 SEHNR and CDR2 FQNEAQ (reference sequence). CDR3 coding DNA: TGTGCCAGCAGCTTAGGGGGTAGCGGATCCTACGAGCAGTACTTC. This sequence encodes CASSLGGSGSYEQYF.

This chain joins TRBV19 and TRBJ2-2, with D possibly being TRBD1 (6 bases). The germline gives CDR1 LNHDA, CDR2 SQIVND (reference sequence). The CDR3 consists of 15 residues. V was pared by 6 bases and J by 3 bases, with 14 bases between. The CDR3 here is CASSPGQSYTGELFF. In DNA, the CDR3 is TGTGCCAGTAGCCCTGGACAGAGCTACACCGGGGAGCTGTTTTTT.

The rearrangement links TRBV2 to TRBJ1-3, with 10 bases fitting TRBD1. The V segment lost 6 bases and the J segment 2 bases; nucleotides outside the gene matches: 4. The CDR3 sequence is 15 residues long. Germline V gene data show CDR1 as SNHLY and CDR2 as FYNNEI. DNA of the CDR3: TGTGCCAGCAGAGCAGACAGGGGGCCTGGAAACACCATATATTTT. Translated: CASRADRGPGNTIYF. The full variable domain, rest sourced from reference TRBV2 and TRBJ1-3, is EPEVTQTPSHQVTQMGQEVILRCVPISNHLYFYWYRQILGQKVEFLVSFYNNEISEKSEIFDDQFSVERPDGSNFTLKIRSTKLEDSAMYFCASRADRGPGNTIYFGEGSWLTVV.